This T cell receptor beta chain stems from a study of T cells in Graves' hyperthyroidism and ophthalmopathy. Study findings and constraints: For ophthalmopathy, model prediction preceded onset by a median approximately 6 months. In the blood, most expanded thyroid clonotypes above 0.001 appeared as well.

10 ml of fresh peripheral blood supplied the PBMCs. In this sample, this clonotype turned up a few times. The antigen remains unidentified. RNA transcripts gave rise to amplified TCR beta CDR3 regions. HTBI primers drove first-round RT-PCR of the TCR CDR3. One entry per CDR3 protein, called by TCRdb with MiXCR from the multiplex PCR reads. The profile shows about 640,000 distinct CDR3 sequences, 20% to 25% of them singletons. This clonotype originated in a man aged 25 to 40 with Graves' ophthalmopathy. Sequencing input: blood.

Here the CDR3 DNA reads TGTGCCAGCAGATCAAAGGCAGATACGCAGTATTTT. Encoded protein: CASRSKADTQYF. The rearrangement links TRBV6-2 or TRBV6-3 to TRBJ2-3; unclear D gene. Germline loops: CDR1 MNHEY, CDR2 SVGEGT. The ends were cut back, 6 bases at V and 4 bases at J, with 8 bases in the middle. This CDR3 is 12 amino acids long.